This note documents a single T cell receptor (beta chain) sequence. In the original workflow: Amplifying reference gene primers gave estimates of nucleated cell counts. Measured with immunoSEQ multiplex PCR; TCRdb has only the in-frame clones, and not every one. The V and J calls and the clone size are those of that table, but D and trimming were determined from the DNA. The data hold about 140,000 clones, with 65% to 90% observed a single time. This sample was included in a study of blood T cell repertoires in COVID-19. Study in general: Samples came from the United States, Italy and Spain, spanning acute and convalescent COVID-19. From T cells, B-cell-depleted T cells, or PBMCs came the material, which was cDNA or gDNA.

The trim removed 4 bases at V and 8 bases at J, leaving 5 bases unmatched. Germline assignment: CDR1 KGHSH and CDR2 LQKENI. The CDR3 is 13 residues long. The V call is TRBV18, the J call TRBJ2-1; 7 bases fit TRBD1. The sequence was obtained from a man aged 50 to 60 with acute or convalescent COVID-19. The sequencing sample was made of peripheral blood. The CDR3 DNA follows: TGTGCCAGCTCACGACAGGGTAGGGATGAGCAGTTCTTC. This translates into CASSRQGRDEQFF.